The 7 T cell receptor beta chains given below trace back to one sample, sequenced in a study of blood T cell repertoires in COVID-19. Profiled with immunoSEQ multiplex PCR; TCRdb holds only in-frame clones, not every one. Counted here are about 180,000 clones, around four fifths occurring once; the ten biggest clones make up roughly 17%. Sequenced: PBMCs or T cells enriched from blood (not recorded which). Source of these receptors: a woman aged 45-65 years who had recovered from COVID-19.

J is TRBJ2-3 and V is TRBV6-5, with a weak D call TRBD2 (6 bases). This CDR3 has 15 residues. Germline loops: CDR1 MNHEY, CDR2 SVGAGI. V shed 6 bases and J shed 6 bases, with 19 bases lying between them. Here the CDR3 reads CASSPRGLTADTQYF. CDR3 nucleotides: TGTGCCAGCAGCCCCCGGGGACTCACGGCTGATACGCAGTATTTT.

In DNA form, the CDR3 reads TGTGCCAGCAGTTTACCGGGACAGGGGGCCAAAAACATTCAGTACTTC. It codes for CASSLPGQGAKNIQYF. J is TRBJ2-4 and V is TRBV28; 10 bases align to TRBD1. Germline V gene data show CDR1 as MDHEN and CDR2 as SYDVKM. The junction had 2 bases not matched to a gene; V was cut back by 2 bases and J by 1 base. The CDR3 has 16 residues.

The chain is built from TRBV7-3 and TRBJ2-7, with D unclear. The germline V and J ends were trimmed by 2 bases and 3 bases, with 11 bases remaining between them. Germline CDR1 reads SGHTA; CDR2 reads FQGTGA. CDR3 length: 14 residues. CDR3 DNA sequence: TGTGCCAGCAGCTTAGTTCCGGTCCGCTACGAGCAGTACTTC. Translation gives CASSLVPVRYEQYF.

V gene TRBV14 combines with J gene TRBJ2-5, with D possibly TRBD1 on 5 matching bases. This CDR3 is 13 amino acids long. With 1 base removed from V and 5 bases from J, the gap between germline ends came to 8 bases. CDR1 and CDR2 from the germline V gene are SGHDN and FVKESK. CDR3 residues: CASSQGGAETQYF. The CDR3 nucleotides read TGTGCCAGCAGCCAAGGGGGCGCGGAGACCCAGTACTTC.

The V gene is TRBV15, the J gene TRBJ1-2; no firm D call. Trimming shortened V by 3 bases and J by 2 bases, and 13 bases separated the two germline ends. Germline values: CDR1 LNHNV, CDR2 YYDKDF (reference sequence). This CDR3 has 15 residues. The CDR3 region is CATSRGLGRNYGYTF. The CDR3 DNA reads TGTGCCACCAGCAGGGGTTTAGGGAGGAACTATGGCTACACCTTC.

Here the CDR3 reads CASSLTGLGGKLFF. The CDR3 DNA sequence: TGTGCCAGCAGCTTGACAGGGTTGGGAGGAAAACTGTTTTTT. J is TRBJ1-4 and V is TRBV3-1 (or the pseudogene TRBV3-2); 7 bases are a match to TRBD1. This CDR3 has 14 amino acids. The trim removed 5 bases at V and 10 bases at J, leaving 10 bases unmatched. Germline V gene sequence: CDR1 LGHDT, CDR2 YNNKEL (reference sequence).

This CDR3 is CATRNGQPNTEAFF. The CDR3 bases are TGTGCCACCAGAAACGGACAACCGAACACTGAAGCTTTCTTT. The rearrangement uses TRBV24-1 and TRBJ1-1, with D possibly TRBD1 on 5 matching bases. Trimming stripped 7 bases from V and 1 base from J, with 12 bases between. The CDR3 has 14 residues. The germline V gene encodes CDR1 KGHDR and CDR2 SFDVKD.